This T cell receptor (beta chain) was obtained from a study of blood T cell repertoires in COVID-19. The data were produced by immunoSEQ multiplex PCR, yet TCRdb's version contains in-frame clones alone and is incomplete. The sample includes about 220,000 clones, 83% of them seen just once. Trimming stripped 5 bases from V and 0 bases from J, with 3 bases between. The CDR3 runs 12 residues. The germline CDR1 and CDR2 sequences are SNHLY and FYNNEI. The source of this sequence is a woman between 35 and 50 years old who had been exposed to COVID-19. The chain employs TRBV2 and TRBJ2-3; no clear D. Sequencing used PBMCs or T cells enriched from blood (not recorded which). CDR3 nucleotides: TGTGCCAGCAGTCAGAGCACAGATACGCAGTATTTT. It specifies CASSQSTDTQYF.